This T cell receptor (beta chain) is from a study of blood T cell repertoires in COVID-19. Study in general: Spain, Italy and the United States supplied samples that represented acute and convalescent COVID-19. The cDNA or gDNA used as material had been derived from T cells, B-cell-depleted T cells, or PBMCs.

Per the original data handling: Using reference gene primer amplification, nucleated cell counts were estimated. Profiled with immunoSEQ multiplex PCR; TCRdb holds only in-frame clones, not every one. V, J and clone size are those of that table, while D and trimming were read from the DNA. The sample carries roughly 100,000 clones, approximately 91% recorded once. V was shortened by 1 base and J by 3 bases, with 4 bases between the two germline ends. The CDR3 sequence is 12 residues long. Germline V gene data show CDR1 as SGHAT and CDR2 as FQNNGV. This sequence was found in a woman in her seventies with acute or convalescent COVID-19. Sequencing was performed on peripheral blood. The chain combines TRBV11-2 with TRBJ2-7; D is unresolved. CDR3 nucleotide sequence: TGTGCCAGCAGCTTAGCAGGCTACGAGCAGTACTTC. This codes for CASSLAGYEQYF. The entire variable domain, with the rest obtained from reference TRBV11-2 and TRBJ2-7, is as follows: EAGVAQSPRYKIIEKRQSVAFWCNPISGHATLYWYQQILGQGPKLLIQFQNNGVVDDSQLPKDRFSAERLKGVDSTLKIQPAKLEDSAVYLCASSLAGYEQYFGPGTRLTVT.